This T cell receptor beta chain was retrieved from a study of T cell responses to AZD1222 COVID-19 vaccine. Generated by immunoSEQ multiplex PCR, the TCRdb table keeps only in-frame clones and is missing some. Of 150,000 to 200,000 clones detected, 88% appear once; the ten largest clones hold more than 9%. Deletions cut 2 bases from V and 4 bases from J, with 8 bases between. Germline lookup yields CDR1 MNHEY and CDR2 SVGAGI. The CDR3 spans 13 residues. V usage is TRBV6-5 and J usage is TRBJ1-2; D remains ambiguous. The sample consisted of peripheral blood, taken 28 days after the second AZD1222 dose. The TCR sequence derives from an adult who received the AZD1222 COVID-19 vaccine. CDR3 loop: CASSYDIGYGYTF. In DNA form, the CDR3 reads TGTGCCAGCAGTTACGACATAGGCTATGGCTACACCTTC.